A single sample gave rise to the 16 T cell receptor beta chains below, sequenced in a study. TCRdb analysed the RT-PCR reads with MiXCR anew, one entry per CDR3 protein. The sample consists of about 700,000 distinct CDR3 sequences, 12% to 15% of them appearing once. The specimen sequenced was memory CD4+ T cells from blood. The receptors originated from a female donor in good health, serving as a healthy control.

With respect to this clonotype: Possible read error: a much larger clone is one base away. The rearrangement uses TRBV5-1 and TRBJ2-1, with TRBD2 matching 9 bases. V lost 3 bases to trimming and J lost 8 bases; unmatched junction nucleotides: 15. The CDR3 has 17 residues. Per germline, CDR1 SGHRS and CDR2 YFSETQ. The CDR3: CASSSGTSSDPLDEQFF. The CDR3 DNA sequence: TGCGCCAGCAGCTCAGGGACTAGCAGCGACCCCCTTGATGAGCAGTTCTTC.

This clonotype was seen repeatedly, ten times or more. V usage is TRBV20-1 and J usage is TRBJ2-7; D unresolved. V lost 3 bases and J lost 0, with 12 bases in between. The CDR3 loop spans 14 amino acids. Germline assignment: CDR1 DFQATT and CDR2 SNEGSKA (reference sequence). The CDR3 region is CSASPGTLSYEQYF. CDR3 nucleotide sequence: TGCAGTGCTAGCCCCGGAACCCTCTCCTACGAGCAGTACTTC.

This clonotype was detected many times. The chain carries TRBV7-8 and TRBJ2-7; D might be TRBD1 or TRBD2, each matching 5 bases. Germline CDR1 is SGHVS and CDR2 is FQNEAQ. Trimming removed 4 bases at V and 6 bases at J, with 19 bases between. The CDR3 consists of 15 residues. The CDR3 DNA follows: TGTGCCAGCAGCTCCGCGTGGGGCGGGTCTCTCGAGCAGTACTTC. It translates to CASSSAWGGSLEQYF.

The genes are TRBV5-1 and TRBJ2-1, with 10 bases aligning to TRBD2. CDR1 SGHRS and CDR2 YFSETQ come from the germline V gene. The ends lost 0 bases at V and 5 bases at J; junction bases unmatched: 2. CDR3 length equals 15 residues. As DNA, the CDR3 is TGCGCCAGCAGCTTGGGACTAGCGGGCCACAATGAGCAGTTCTTC. Protein product: CASSLGLAGHNEQFF. The complete variable domain, with remaining parts taken from reference TRBV5-1 and TRBJ2-1, reads KAGVTQTPRYLIKTRGQQVTLSCSPISGHRSVSWYQQTPGQGLQFLFEYFSETQRNKGNFPGRFSGRQFSNSRSEMNVSTLELGDSALYLCASSLGLAGHNEQFFGPGTRLTVL.

This sequence joins TRBV3-1 and TRBJ2-2; D tentatively fits TRBD1 or TRBD2 (6 bases each). V shed 1 base and J shed 9 bases, with 12 bases lying between them. The CDR3 is made up of 14 amino acids. CDR1 and CDR2 from the germline V gene are LGHDT and YNNKEL (reference sequence). The CDR3 DNA reads TGTGCCAGCAGCCAAGGTCTCGGGGGCAGGGAGCTGTTTTTT. Amino acids: CASSQGLGGRELFF. The variable domain in full, completed from reference TRBV3-1 and TRBJ2-2, reads DTAVSQTPKYLVTQMGNDKSIKCEQNLGHDTMYWYKQDSKKFLKIMFSYNNKELIINETVPNRFSPKSPDKAHLNLHINSLELGDSAVYFCASSQGLGGRELFFGEGSRLTVL.

The chain employs TRBV29-1 and TRBJ2-1; no reliable D call. Trimming cost V 3 bases and J 8 bases, with 17 bases left between them. CDR3 length equals 14 residues. Per the germline V gene, CDR1 is SQVTM and CDR2 is ANQGSEA. The CDR3: CSVEAAGSWDEQFF. DNA of the CDR3: TGCAGCGTTGAGGCAGCTGGATCTTGGGATGAGCAGTTCTTC.

The J gene is TRBJ2-1, the V gene TRBV20-1; TRBD2 matches 8 bases. CDR3 length: 14 amino acids. The J segment lost 10 bases and the V segment lost 5 bases, leaving 13 bases of the junction unmatched. Germline V gene lookup returns CDR1 DFQATT and CDR2 SNEGSKA (reference sequence). The CDR3 DNA follows: TGCAGTGCTCTAACCCACTATTTAGCGGGGGAGCAGTTCTTC. The encoded protein is CSALTHYLAGEQFF.

This clonotype has just a few counts. This sequence joins TRBV5-6 and TRBJ2-4; 12 positions match TRBD1. The V gene's germline CDR1 is SGHDT and CDR2 YYEEEE. V gave up 4 bases and J gave up 8 bases; unmatched junction bases: 13. There are 17 residues in the CDR3. In nucleotides, the CDR3 is TGTGCCAGCAGCGGGGGACAGGGGGCTGGGTGGCCCCACATTCAGTACTTC. Amino acids: CASSGGQGAGWPHIQYF.

This chain links TRBV28 with TRBJ1-1; D is unresolved. The CDR3 is 14 amino acids. V was pared by 5 bases and J by 2 bases, with 12 bases between. The germline CDR1 and CDR2 sequences are MDHEN and SYDVKM. CDR3 protein: CASSPLVGNTEAFF. The CDR3 region has the DNA TGTGCCAGCAGTCCCCTCGTAGGTAACACTGAAGCTTTCTTT.

The chain employs TRBV6-1 and TRBJ2-5; TRBD2 matches at 9 bases. The germline gives CDR1 MNHNS, CDR2 SASEGT. Losses at the gene ends were 4 bases for V and 9 bases for J; bases not matched to a gene: 9. The CDR3 loop spans 14 amino acids. The CDR3 is CASSGLAAGVAQYF. CDR3 nucleotides: TGTGCCAGCAGTGGACTAGCGGCTGGCGTTGCCCAGTACTTC.

The chain is built from TRBV12-3 or TRBV12-4 and TRBJ1-1; 9 bases are a match to TRBD1. V lost 4 bases and J lost 6; bases outside the gene matches: 9. The CDR3 covers 15 residues. The CDR3 is CASSSQGQGWAEAFF. As DNA, the CDR3 is TGTGCCAGCAGTTCACAGGGACAGGGTTGGGCTGAAGCTTTCTTT.

This clonotype came up a few times. This chain links TRBV20-1 with TRBJ2-5, with D unresolved. Trimming pared 6 bases from V and 4 bases from J, leaving 12 bases between. Germline values: CDR1 DFQATT, CDR2 SNEGSKA (reference sequence). This CDR3 is 12 amino acids long. This CDR3 reads CSAGKPLETQYF. The CDR3 DNA reads TGCAGTGCCGGAAAGCCCTTAGAGACCCAGTACTTC.

The chain uses TRBV6-5 and TRBJ1-5; D gene uncertain. Per germline, CDR1 MNHEY and CDR2 SVGAGI. This CDR3 spans 13 amino acids. The V gene lost 5 bases and the J gene lost 2 bases, with 7 bases spanning the gap. CDR3 bases: TGTGCCAGCAGTCCGTACCGCAATCAGCCCCAGCATTTT. It specifies CASSPYRNQPQHF.

The chain is built from TRBV4-3 and TRBJ2-2; TRBD2 is a possible D gene (5 bases). The V gene lost 1 base and the J gene lost 10 bases, with 16 bases spanning the gap. Germline CDR1 and CDR2: LGHNA and YSLEER. This CDR3 has 15 amino acids. The CDR3 loop is CASSQALGSFEELFF. The CDR3 nucleotides are TGCGCCAGCAGCCAAGCCTTAGGGAGTTTCGAGGAGCTGTTTTTT.

This clonotype was detected ten times or more. V is TRBV4-3 and J is TRBJ2-1; a possible D gene is TRBD1 (5 bases). Germline V gives CDR1 LGHNA, CDR2 YSLEER. CDR3 length: 15 residues. V dropped 0 bases and J dropped 5 bases, with 11 bases sitting between them. As DNA, the CDR3 is TGCGCCAGCAGCCAAGAGGCGTCACAGGACAATGAGCAGTTCTTC. Protein product: CASSQEASQDNEQFF.

This clonotype was detected only a few times. The chain carries TRBV4-3 and TRBJ2-1; 11 positions agree with TRBD2. V shed 9 bases, J shed 4 bases, and the junction held 17 bases outside the gene matches. The germline CDR1 and CDR2 sequences are LGHNA and YSLEER. This CDR3 region has 18 residues. The CDR3 reads CASSRGGTSGGGYNEQFF. In DNA form, the CDR3 reads TGCGCCAGTAGCAGGGGAGGGACTAGCGGTGGGGGGTACAATGAGCAGTTCTTC.